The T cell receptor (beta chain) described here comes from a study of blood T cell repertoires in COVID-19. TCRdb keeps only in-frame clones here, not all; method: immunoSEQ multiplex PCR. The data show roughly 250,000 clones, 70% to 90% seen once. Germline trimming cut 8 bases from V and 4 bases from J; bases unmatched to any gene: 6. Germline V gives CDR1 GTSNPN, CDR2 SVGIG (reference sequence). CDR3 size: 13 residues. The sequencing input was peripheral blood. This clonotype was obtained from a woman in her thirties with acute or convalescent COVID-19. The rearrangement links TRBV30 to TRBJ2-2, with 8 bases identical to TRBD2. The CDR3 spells CAVSGGPTGELFF. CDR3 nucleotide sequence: TGTGCCGTCAGCGGGGGCCCCACCGGGGAGCTGTTTTTT.